This T cell receptor beta chain was profiled in a study of neurological immune-mediated disorders. Study findings and constraints: Multiple sclerosis was found to have the least TCR clonal expansion, below healthy controls, and HTLV-1-associated myelopathy the most.

CDR3 length: 15 amino acids. Germline CDR1 and CDR2: PRHDT and FYEKMQ (reference sequence). V lost 5 bases to trimming and J lost 5 bases, with 19 bases between them. For this clonotype: Its antigen is not identified.

It was by 5'RACE with 10-nucleotide random UMIs that the cDNA was made. TCRdb re-called the 5' RACE reads through MiXCR, storing one row per CDR3 protein. The sample yields about 66,000 distinct CDR3 sequences, around 4.8% seen once. The V gene is TRBV13, the J gene TRBJ2-7; D tentatively reads TRBD1 or TRBD2 (5 bases each). The TCR comes from a woman in her seventies with multiple sclerosis. Sequencing was performed on PBMCs. This CDR3 reads CASSPMGERSHEQYF. The CDR3 bases are TGTGCCAGCAGCCCCATGGGGGAAAGGTCTCACGAGCAGTACTTC.